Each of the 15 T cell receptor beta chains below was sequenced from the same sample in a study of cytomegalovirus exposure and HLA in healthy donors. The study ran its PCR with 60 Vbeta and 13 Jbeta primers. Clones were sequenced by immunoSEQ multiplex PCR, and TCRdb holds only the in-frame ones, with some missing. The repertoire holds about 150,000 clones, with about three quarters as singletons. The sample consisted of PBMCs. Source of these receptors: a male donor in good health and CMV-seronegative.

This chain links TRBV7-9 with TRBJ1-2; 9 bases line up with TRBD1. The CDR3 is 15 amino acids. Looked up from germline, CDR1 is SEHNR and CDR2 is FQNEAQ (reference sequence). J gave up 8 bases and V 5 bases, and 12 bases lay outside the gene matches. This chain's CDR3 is CASSAPPGTGIGYTF. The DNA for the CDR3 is TGTGCCAGCAGCGCCCCCCCCGGGACAGGGATAGGCTACACCTTC.

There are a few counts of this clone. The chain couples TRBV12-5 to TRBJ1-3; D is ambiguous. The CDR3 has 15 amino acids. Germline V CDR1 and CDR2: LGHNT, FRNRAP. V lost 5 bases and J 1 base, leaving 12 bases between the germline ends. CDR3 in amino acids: CASGNPPGSGNTIYF. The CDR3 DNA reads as TGTGCTAGTGGTAACCCGCCGGGGTCTGGAAACACCATATATTTT.

The CDR3 reads CASSFRGYQPQHF. DNA of the CDR3: TGTGCCAGCAGTTTTAGGGGCTATCAGCCCCAGCATTTT. The chain recombines TRBV27 with TRBJ1-5; weak D call: TRBD1 (5 bases). Germline CDR1 and CDR2: MNHEY and SMNVEV (reference sequence). Trimming took off 3 bases at V and 5 bases at J, with 8 bases between the two ends. The CDR3 sequence is 13 residues long.

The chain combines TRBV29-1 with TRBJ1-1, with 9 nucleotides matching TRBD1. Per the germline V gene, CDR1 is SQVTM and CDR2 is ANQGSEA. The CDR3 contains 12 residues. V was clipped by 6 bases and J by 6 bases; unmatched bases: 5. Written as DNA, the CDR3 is TGCAGCGTGTGGGACAGGGTGGCTGAAGCTTTCTTT. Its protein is CSVWDRVAEAFF.

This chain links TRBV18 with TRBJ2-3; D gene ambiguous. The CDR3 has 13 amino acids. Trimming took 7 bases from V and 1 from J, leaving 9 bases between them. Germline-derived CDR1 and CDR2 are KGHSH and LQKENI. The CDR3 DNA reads TGTGCCAGCTTGGAGTCTGGCACAGATACGCAGTATTTT. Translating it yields CASLESGTDTQYF.

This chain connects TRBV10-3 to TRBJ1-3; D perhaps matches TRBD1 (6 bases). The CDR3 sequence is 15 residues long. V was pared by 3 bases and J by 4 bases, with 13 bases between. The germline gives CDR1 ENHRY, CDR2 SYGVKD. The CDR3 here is CAISDPDRLGNTIYF. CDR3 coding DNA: TGTGCCATCAGTGATCCTGACAGGTTGGGAAACACCATATATTTT.

As DNA, the CDR3 is TGTGCCAGCAGTATGACTGGGAGAGCGCCCCAGCATTTT. Its translation: CASSMTGRAPQHF. The chain uses TRBV5-6 and TRBJ1-5; no definite D call. This CDR3 region has 13 residues. V lost 5 bases to trimming and J lost 9 bases, with 15 bases between them. Germline V lookup: CDR1 SGHDT, CDR2 YYEEEE.

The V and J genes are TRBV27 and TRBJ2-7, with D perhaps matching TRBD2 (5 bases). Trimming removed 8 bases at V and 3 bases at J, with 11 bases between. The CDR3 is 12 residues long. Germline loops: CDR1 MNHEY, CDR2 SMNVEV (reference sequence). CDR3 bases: TGTGCCAGCGGCCGGACTCTCTACGAGCAGTACTTC. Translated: CASGRTLYEQYF.

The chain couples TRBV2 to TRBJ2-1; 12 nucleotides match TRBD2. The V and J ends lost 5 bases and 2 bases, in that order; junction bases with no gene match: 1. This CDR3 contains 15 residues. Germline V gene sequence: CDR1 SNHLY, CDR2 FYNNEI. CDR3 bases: TGTGCCAGCAGTTGGACTAGCGGGGCCTACAATGAGCAGTTCTTC. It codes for CASSWTSGAYNEQFF.

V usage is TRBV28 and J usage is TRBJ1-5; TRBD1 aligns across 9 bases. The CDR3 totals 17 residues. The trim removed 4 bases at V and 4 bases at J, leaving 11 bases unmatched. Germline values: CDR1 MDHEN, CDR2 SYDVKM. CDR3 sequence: CASSSSGTGLRNQPQHF. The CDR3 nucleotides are TGTGCCAGCAGTTCGTCCGGGACAGGGCTGCGGAATCAGCCCCAGCATTTT.

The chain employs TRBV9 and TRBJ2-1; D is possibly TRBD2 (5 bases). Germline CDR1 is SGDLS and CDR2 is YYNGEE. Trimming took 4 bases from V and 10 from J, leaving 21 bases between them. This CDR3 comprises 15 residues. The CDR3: CASSPRPTQEGEQFF. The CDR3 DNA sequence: TGTGCCAGCAGCCCCCGTCCTACTCAAGAGGGAGAGCAGTTCTTC.

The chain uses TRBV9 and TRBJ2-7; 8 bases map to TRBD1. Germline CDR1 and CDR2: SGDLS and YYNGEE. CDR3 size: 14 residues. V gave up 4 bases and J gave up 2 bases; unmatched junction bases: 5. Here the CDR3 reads CASSLRQGPYEQYF. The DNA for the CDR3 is TGTGCCAGCAGCCTCAGACAGGGGCCCTACGAGCAGTACTTC.

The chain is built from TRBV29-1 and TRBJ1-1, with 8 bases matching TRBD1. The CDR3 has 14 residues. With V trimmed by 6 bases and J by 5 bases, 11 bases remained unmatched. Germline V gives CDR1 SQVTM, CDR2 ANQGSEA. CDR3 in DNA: TGCAGCGTGGTGGGGCAGGGGGCAAAAACTGAAGCTTTCTTT. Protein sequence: CSVVGQGAKTEAFF.

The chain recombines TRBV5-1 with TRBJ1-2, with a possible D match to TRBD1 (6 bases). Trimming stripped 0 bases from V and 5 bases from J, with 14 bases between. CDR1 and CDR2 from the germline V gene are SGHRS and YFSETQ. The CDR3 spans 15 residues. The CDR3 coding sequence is TGCGCCAGCAGCTTGGAAGTAGGGGGAACTTATGGCTACACCTTC. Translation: CASSLEVGGTYGYTF.

CDR3 loop: CASSLGQINSPLHF. The CDR3 nucleotides read TGTGCCAGCAGTCTCGGACAGATAAATTCACCCCTCCACTTT. The genes are TRBV7-9 and TRBJ1-6; D is possibly TRBD1 (6 bases). With 6 bases removed from V and 7 bases from J, the gap between germline ends came to 13 bases. The CDR3 is made up of 14 amino acids. The germline CDR1 and CDR2 sequences are SEHNR and FQNEAQ (reference sequence).